Given below is one T cell receptor (beta chain) in context. The data are from a study of blood T cell repertoires in COVID-19. For the study at large: The analysed material was cDNA or gDNA that came from T cells, B-cell-depleted T cells, or PBMCs.

The CDR3 runs 13 residues. Germline V gene data show CDR1 as SGHVS and CDR2 as FQNEAQ. V lost 1 base to trimming and J lost 1 base, with 5 bases between them. In the original analysis: Amplification with reference gene primers provided the estimates of nucleated cell counts. Repertoires were generated with immunoSEQ multiplex PCR, while TCRdb's copy carries only in-frame clones and drops some. That table supplies the V and J calls and clone size; D and trimming were determined from the DNA. The table lists around 50,000 clones, 90% of them singletons. Sequenced material: peripheral blood. V gene TRBV7-8 combines with J gene TRBJ2-7; TRBD1 is a possible D gene (5 bases). This clonotype was obtained from an older man with acute or convalescent COVID-19. This CDR3 is CASSLDRSYEQYF. The CDR3 region has the DNA TGTGCCAGCAGCTTAGACAGGTCCTACGAGCAGTACTTC.